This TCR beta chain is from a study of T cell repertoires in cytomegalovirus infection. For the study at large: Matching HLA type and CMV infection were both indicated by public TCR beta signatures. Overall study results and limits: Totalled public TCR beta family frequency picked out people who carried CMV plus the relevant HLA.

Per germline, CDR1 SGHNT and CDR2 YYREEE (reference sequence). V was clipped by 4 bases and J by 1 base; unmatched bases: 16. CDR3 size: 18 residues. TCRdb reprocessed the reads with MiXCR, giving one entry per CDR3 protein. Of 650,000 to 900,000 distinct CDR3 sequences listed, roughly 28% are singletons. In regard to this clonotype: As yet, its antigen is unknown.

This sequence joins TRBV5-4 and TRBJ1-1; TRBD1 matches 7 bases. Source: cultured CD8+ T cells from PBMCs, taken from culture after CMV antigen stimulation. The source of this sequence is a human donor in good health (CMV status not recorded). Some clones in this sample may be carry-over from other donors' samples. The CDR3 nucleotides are TGTGCCAGCAGCCCTGTTCCCCCCGGGACAGCTTCGAACACTGAAGCTTTCTTT. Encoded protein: CASSPVPPGTASNTEAFF.